This paragraph reports one TCR beta chain. In the PCR, 60 Vbeta and 13 Jbeta primers were used. The repertoire was sequenced with immunoSEQ multiplex PCR; TCRdb's copy has only in-frame clones and lacks some. The data show about 110,000 clones, with around three quarters seen just once and 7.7% held by the top ten. These data belong to a study of cytomegalovirus exposure and HLA in healthy donors. Trimming removed 5 bases from V and 5 bases from J; junction bases left unmatched: 13. CDR3 length equals 16 residues. The germline V gene has CDR1 SGHTA and CDR2 FQGNSA. Material: PBMCs. The chain links TRBV7-2 to TRBJ1-1, with 8 bases fitting TRBD1. The receptor was derived from a woman aged 50 to 60 in good health and CMV-seropositive. CDR3 sequence (DNA): TGTGCCAGCAGCCCGAGGCAAGGACAGGGTCGAACTGAAGCTTTCTTT. This codes for CASSPRQGQGRTEAFF.